This T cell receptor (beta chain) was found in a study of regulatory and conventional T cells in RAG deficiency. Study-level points and caveats: Patient subsets had shorter CDR3s; Omenn Treg-Tconv overlap exceeded 90%. Shannon entropy fell and Simpson indices rose in RAG-deficient patients.

TCRdb's table, derived via immunoSEQ multiplex PCR, lists solely in-frame clones and lacks some. The sample lists fewer than 35,000 clones; approximately 91% were seen once. As concerns this clone: What it binds is unknown.

V dropped 4 bases and J dropped 5 bases, with 18 bases sitting between them. The CDR3 is 15 residues long. Germline V gene lookup returns CDR1 MGHRA and CDR2 YSYEKL. This sample was shared with a second study, whose subject was regulatory T cells. That work states: The primer mix had 52 TRBV and 13 TRBJ primers.

This TCR derives from a human donor in good health. The chain combines TRBV4-1 with TRBJ2-7, with D hard to call. The sequenced sample was CD8+ T cells sorted from blood. In nucleotides, the CDR3 is TGCGCCAGCAGCCTGTCGGATCAGCAGCAGGACGAGCAGTACTTC. Protein product: CASSLSDQQQDEQYF.